The clone carrying this T cell receptor beta chain has just one count. The data were taken from a study of T cell changes during pregnancy in multiple sclerosis. Germline lookup yields CDR1 SGHDT and CDR2 YYEEEE. V lost 1 base, J lost 6 bases, and 9 bases lay in between. The length of the CDR3 is 13 residues. Repertoires were generated with immunoSEQ multiplex PCR, while TCRdb's copy carries only in-frame clones and drops some. This table has some 81,000 clones, around 91% appearing once. The chain has TRBV5-6 and TRBJ2-3, with D perhaps matching TRBD1 (6 bases). This TCR derives from a female donor with multiple sclerosis, enrolled in a pregnancy study. The sequencing used peripheral blood, collected before pregnancy. CDR3 sequence: CASSLPRGDTQYF. For the CDR3, the DNA is TGTGCCAGCAGCTTGCCCAGGGGCGATACGCAGTATTTT.